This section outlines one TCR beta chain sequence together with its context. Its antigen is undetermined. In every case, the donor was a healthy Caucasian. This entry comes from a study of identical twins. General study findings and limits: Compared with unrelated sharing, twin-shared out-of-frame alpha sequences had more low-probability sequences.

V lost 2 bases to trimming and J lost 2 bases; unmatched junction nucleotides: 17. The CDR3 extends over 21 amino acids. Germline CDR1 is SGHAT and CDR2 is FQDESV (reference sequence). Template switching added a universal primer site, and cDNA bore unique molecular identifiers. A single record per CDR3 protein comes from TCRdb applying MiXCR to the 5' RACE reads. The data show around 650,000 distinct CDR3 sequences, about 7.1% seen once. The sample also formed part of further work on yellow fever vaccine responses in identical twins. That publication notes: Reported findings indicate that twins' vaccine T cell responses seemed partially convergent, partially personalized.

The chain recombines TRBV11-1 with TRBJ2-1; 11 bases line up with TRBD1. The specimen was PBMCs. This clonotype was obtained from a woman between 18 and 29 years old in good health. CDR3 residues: CASSLPRDRGNSPTTYNEQFF. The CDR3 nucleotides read TGTGCCAGCAGCTTACCCCGGGACAGGGGGAACAGCCCGACTACCTACAATGAGCAGTTCTTC.